This is a list of T cell receptor beta chains from one sample in a study of T cell repertoires in aging, cancer and after chemotherapy. TCRdb itself ran the multiplex PCR reads through MiXCR, one entry per CDR3 protein. The sample has approximately 900 distinct CDR3 sequences, around a quarter seen once; the top ten hold 25% to 30%. The sample comprised blood. These receptor sequences come from a human donor with a solid tumor. CDR3s include the opening cysteine and the closing phenylalanine or tryptophan. The D gene is left open where the match is weak. Clone size appears in some rows only: once, few, many, or a class for an expanded clone.

CDR3aa	CDR3nt	d_gene	abundance	len	v_gene	j_gene
CASSDNTEAFF	TGTGCCAGTAGCGACAACACTGAAGCTTTCTTT	-	-	11	TRBV19	TRBJ1-1
CASSISATGANVLTF	TGTGCCAGTAGTATTAGCGCAACTGGGGCCAACGTCCTGACTTTC	-	large	15	TRBV19	TRBJ2-6
CASRKTGTGGLPLHF	TGTGCCAGCAGAAAAACCGGGACAGGTGGTCTTCCCCTCCACTTT	TRBD1	medium-sized	15	TRBV6-1	TRBJ1-6
CASSSRATDAGTGELFF	TGTGCCAGCAGTAGTAGGGCCACGGACGCCGGCACCGGGGAGCTGTTTTTT	-	medium-sized	17	TRBV27	TRBJ2-2
CASSSGQGSDEQFF	TGTGCCAGCAGCAGCGGACAGGGGAGCGATGAGCAGTTCTTC	TRBD1	medium-sized	14	TRBV5-4	TRBJ2-1
CASSPGQGAGEQYF	TGTGCCAGCTCACCCGGACAGGGGGCAGGCGAGCAGTACTTC	TRBD1	few	14	TRBV18	TRBJ2-7
CASSRGTENQPQHF	TGTGCCAGCAGCCGAGGGACGGAGAATCAGCCCCAGCATTTT	-	large	14	TRBV6-5	TRBJ1-5
CASSLFTTGPETQYF	TGTGCCAGCAGTTTATTCACAACGGGACCAGAGACCCAGTACTTC	-	few	15	TRBV12-3/TRBV12-4	TRBJ2-5
CASSWDSGSSYNEQFF	TGTGCCAGCAGCTGGGATAGCGGGAGCTCCTACAATGAGCAGTTCTTC	TRBD2	few	16	TRBV5-4	TRBJ2-1
CSVRLQGEEKLFF	TGCAGCGTTAGGTTACAGGGAGAAGAAAAACTGTTTTTT	-	large	13	TRBV29-1	TRBJ1-4
CASSERGREKLFF	TGTGCCAGCAGTGAACGGGGCCGTGAAAAACTGTTTTTT	-	medium-sized	13	TRBV6-1	TRBJ1-4